Listed below are T cell receptor beta chains from one sample, sequenced in a study of T cells in Graves' hyperthyroidism and ophthalmopathy. A single record per CDR3 protein comes from TCRdb applying MiXCR to the multiplex PCR reads. This sample yields 200,000 to 250,000 distinct CDR3 sequences, of which less than 20% are seen a single time; about 30% belongs to the top ten. The sequenced sample consisted of blood. These TCRs come from a woman aged 18-29 years with Graves' ophthalmopathy. Both conserved end residues are part of each CDR3. A D gene is named only where the DNA matches it firmly. The size field is filled for only some rows; it gives once, few, many or a size class.

j_call: TRBJ2-5; clone_size: many; d_call: TRBD2; v_call: TRBV20-1; cdr3_nt: TGCAGTGCTAGAGATTGGGATGTAGCGGGGTTCGCTAAAGAGACCCAGTACTTC; cdr3_aa: CSARDWDVAGFAKETQYF
j_call: TRBJ2-3; clone_size: many; d_call: -; v_call: TRBV30; cdr3_nt: TGTGCCTGGAGTTGGCTAGCTGTCGCCCAAGATACGCAGTATTTT; cdr3_aa: CAWSWLAVAQDTQYF
j_call: TRBJ1-6; clone_size: many; d_call: TRBD1; v_call: TRBV6-5; cdr3_nt: TGTGCCAGCAGTTACTCGATTTTCCCGACAGGGAACTTTTCACCCCTCCACTTT; cdr3_aa: CASSYSIFPTGNFSPLHF
j_call: TRBJ1-2; clone_size: many; d_call: -; v_call: TRBV20-1; cdr3_nt: TGCAGTGCTAGAGCCCCAGGGGCACCCAACTATGGCTACACCTTC; cdr3_aa: CSARAPGAPNYGYTF
j_call: TRBJ2-5; clone_size: few; d_call: TRBD2; v_call: TRBV4-2; cdr3_nt: TGTGCCAGCAGGCCTAGCGGGGCGGGTGAGACCCAGTACTTC; cdr3_aa: CASRPSGAGETQYF
j_call: TRBJ2-5; clone_size: many; d_call: TRBD1; v_call: TRBV29-1; cdr3_nt: TGCAGCGTTGAAGATCCCGGACAGGGAGGAAGGCAAGAGACCCAGTACTTC; cdr3_aa: CSVEDPGQGGRQETQYF
j_call: TRBJ2-2; clone_size: many; d_call: -; v_call: TRBV6-1; cdr3_nt: TGTGCCAGCAGTGAATTAGCTAACACCGGGGAGCTGTTTTTT; cdr3_aa: CASSELANTGELFF
j_call: TRBJ2-3; clone_size: many; d_call: TRBD2; v_call: TRBV6-2/TRBV6-3; cdr3_nt: TGTGCCAGCAGTGCCCCGGGACTAGCATTTGGAAATACGCAGTATTTT; cdr3_aa: CASSAPGLAFGNTQYF
j_call: TRBJ2-7; clone_size: few; d_call: TRBD1; v_call: TRBV11-1; cdr3_nt: TGTGCCAGCAGCTTACGGGACAGGGCCGCGGGCGAGCAGTACTTC; cdr3_aa: CASSLRDRAAGEQYF
j_call: TRBJ1-1; clone_size: many; d_call: TRBD1; v_call: TRBV12-3/TRBV12-4; cdr3_nt: TGTGCCAGCAGGGGGACAGGGATGTACACTGAAGCTTTCTTT; cdr3_aa: CASRGTGMYTEAFF
j_call: TRBJ2-3; clone_size: many; d_call: -; v_call: TRBV24-1; cdr3_nt: TGTGCCACCAGTGATTTGATCTGGGATACGCAGTATTTT; cdr3_aa: CATSDLIWDTQYF
j_call: TRBJ2-3; clone_size: many; d_call: -; v_call: TRBV6-6; cdr3_nt: TGTGCCAGCAGTTACACTTTTAGACTTAGCACAGATACGCAGTATTTT; cdr3_aa: CASSYTFRLSTDTQYF
j_call: TRBJ1-2; clone_size: many; d_call: -; v_call: TRBV7-8; cdr3_nt: TGTGCCAGCAGCTTGTTTCCCACTGGCTACACCTTC; cdr3_aa: CASSLFPTGYTF
j_call: TRBJ2-2; clone_size: many; d_call: -; v_call: TRBV9; cdr3_nt: TGTGCCAGCAGCGTAGCTACCGGGGAGCTGTTTTTT; cdr3_aa: CASSVATGELFF
j_call: TRBJ2-2; clone_size: -; d_call: TRBD2; v_call: TRBV5-6; cdr3_nt: TGTGCCAGCAGCTTGGCCCTATTAGCGGGGTCGAACACCGGGGAGCTGTTTTTT; cdr3_aa: CASSLALLAGSNTGELFF
j_call: TRBJ2-7; clone_size: many; d_call: TRBD1; v_call: TRBV27; cdr3_nt: TGTGCCAGCAGCTCCCAGCCGGGACAGGTGTACGAGCAGTACTTC; cdr3_aa: CASSSQPGQVYEQYF
j_call: TRBJ1-2; clone_size: many; d_call: -; v_call: TRBV20-1; cdr3_nt: TGCAGTGCTAGGGAGGCCTATGGCTACACCTTC; cdr3_aa: CSAREAYGYTF
j_call: TRBJ2-3; clone_size: many; d_call: TRBD2; v_call: TRBV20-1; cdr3_nt: TGCAGTGCTAGATCCCGACTAGCGGGGGCAACAGATACGCAGTATTTT; cdr3_aa: CSARSRLAGATDTQYF
j_call: TRBJ2-1; clone_size: many; d_call: TRBD1; v_call: TRBV4-2; cdr3_nt: TGTGCCAGCAGCCAAGATAGGGGGCCCTACAATGAGCAGTTCTTC; cdr3_aa: CASSQDRGPYNEQFF
j_call: TRBJ2-7; clone_size: many; d_call: TRBD2; v_call: TRBV6-1; cdr3_nt: TGTGCCAGCAGTTGGTGGACTAGCGGGGACTACGAGCAGTACTTC; cdr3_aa: CASSWWTSGDYEQYF
j_call: TRBJ2-7; clone_size: many; d_call: -; v_call: TRBV9; cdr3_nt: TGTGCCAGCAGCAAGGACCGGGAGCAGTACTTC; cdr3_aa: CASSKDREQYF
j_call: TRBJ2-7; clone_size: many; d_call: -; v_call: TRBV5-1; cdr3_nt: TGCGCCAGCAGCCCTACGGATAGCTCCTACGAGCAGTACTTC; cdr3_aa: CASSPTDSSYEQYF
j_call: TRBJ1-2; clone_size: few; d_call: TRBD1; v_call: TRBV6-5; cdr3_nt: TGTGCCAGCAGTTACTCAAACCGGGACAGGGTCAATGGCTACACCTTC; cdr3_aa: CASSYSNRDRVNGYTF
j_call: TRBJ2-5; clone_size: -; d_call: -; v_call: TRBV11-2; cdr3_nt: TGTGCCAGCAGCTCCCCGCCGGGCCTCAAGTACTTC; cdr3_aa: CASSSPPGLKYF
j_call: TRBJ2-7; clone_size: once; d_call: TRBD2; v_call: TRBV6-2/TRBV6-3; cdr3_nt: TGTGCCAGCACCCAACTAGCGGGGGGTTCCTACGAGCAGTACTTC; cdr3_aa: CASTQLAGGSYEQYF
j_call: TRBJ1-1; clone_size: many; d_call: -; v_call: TRBV7-9; cdr3_nt: TGTGCCAGCAGCTTAGTGGAGGGACTTGAAGCTTTCTTT; cdr3_aa: CASSLVEGLEAFF
j_call: TRBJ1-1; clone_size: -; d_call: -; v_call: TRBV10-3; cdr3_nt: TGTGCCATCAGTATCCGGGCACCGCCGGACACCACTGAAGCTTTCTTT; cdr3_aa: CAISIRAPPDTTEAFF
j_call: TRBJ2-5; clone_size: -; d_call: -; v_call: TRBV6-5; cdr3_nt: TGTGCCAGCAGTTTCCGGACGTTCCAAGAGACCCAGTACTTC; cdr3_aa: CASSFRTFQETQYF
j_call: TRBJ1-1; clone_size: many; d_call: -; v_call: TRBV11-1; cdr3_nt: TGTGCCAGCAGCTTAGCAGGGGCCACTGAAGCTTTCTTT; cdr3_aa: CASSLAGATEAFF
j_call: TRBJ2-7; clone_size: many; d_call: -; v_call: TRBV3-1; cdr3_nt: TGTGCCAGCAGCCAAGAAAATGCAGGGGCCTACGAGCAGTACTTC; cdr3_aa: CASSQENAGAYEQYF
j_call: TRBJ2-7; clone_size: many; d_call: -; v_call: TRBV10-3; cdr3_nt: TGTGCCATCAGTGAGCCCGGGTTCTACGAGCAGTACTTC; cdr3_aa: CAISEPGFYEQYF
j_call: TRBJ2-1; clone_size: -; d_call: -; v_call: TRBV19; cdr3_nt: TGTGCCAGTAGTATAGACGTCAACAATGAGCAGTTCTTC; cdr3_aa: CASSIDVNNEQFF
j_call: TRBJ2-1; clone_size: many; d_call: -; v_call: TRBV20-1; cdr3_nt: TGCAGTGCTAGAGGTCCTAGCGACTACAATGAGCAGTTCTTC; cdr3_aa: CSARGPSDYNEQFF
j_call: TRBJ2-1; clone_size: -; d_call: TRBD2; v_call: TRBV7-8; cdr3_nt: TGTGCCAGCAGCTTTCAGGGTAGCGGGAGCTCCTACAATGAGCAGTTCTTC; cdr3_aa: CASSFQGSGSSYNEQFF
j_call: TRBJ2-2; clone_size: many; d_call: -; v_call: TRBV4-3; cdr3_nt: TGCGCCAGCAGCCAAGATGGGCAGTTGAACACCGGGGAGCTGTTTTTT; cdr3_aa: CASSQDGQLNTGELFF
j_call: TRBJ1-5; clone_size: many; d_call: -; v_call: TRBV28; cdr3_nt: TGTGCCAGCAGTCCGAGGCAGACCGCGCGCAATCAGCCCCAGCATTTT; cdr3_aa: CASSPRQTARNQPQHF
j_call: TRBJ1-2; clone_size: many; d_call: -; v_call: TRBV10-3; cdr3_nt: TGTGCCATCAGTGACACTAATGGCTACACCTTC; cdr3_aa: CAISDTNGYTF
j_call: TRBJ2-1; clone_size: -; d_call: -; v_call: TRBV19; cdr3_nt: TGTGCCAGTAGTATAGTTGGGAGCCGTGAGCAGTTCTTC; cdr3_aa: CASSIVGSREQFF
j_call: TRBJ1-1; clone_size: many; d_call: -; v_call: TRBV29-1; cdr3_nt: TGCAGCGTTGAAACGGGGGTAACTGAAGCTTTCTTT; cdr3_aa: CSVETGVTEAFF
j_call: TRBJ1-2; clone_size: many; d_call: TRBD1; v_call: TRBV7-6; cdr3_nt: TGTGCCAGCACCCCAGGAAGGGGGCAATATGGCTACACCTTC; cdr3_aa: CASTPGRGQYGYTF
j_call: TRBJ2-2; clone_size: many; d_call: TRBD2; v_call: TRBV7-6; cdr3_nt: TGTGCCAGCAGCTTAATATCCTCTAGCGGCACCGGGGAGCTGTTTTTT; cdr3_aa: CASSLISSSGTGELFF
j_call: TRBJ2-2; clone_size: few; d_call: -; v_call: TRBV3-1; cdr3_nt: TGTGCCAGCAGCCAAGAAGTGGAGGGGGTAGTAACCGGGGAGCTGTTTTTT; cdr3_aa: CASSQEVEGVVTGELFF
j_call: TRBJ2-5; clone_size: many; d_call: TRBD2; v_call: TRBV3-1; cdr3_nt: TGTGCCAGCAGTAGGACTAGCGGGGGAGTGGAGACCCAGTACTTC; cdr3_aa: CASSRTSGGVETQYF
j_call: TRBJ1-2; clone_size: many; d_call: -; v_call: TRBV9; cdr3_nt: TGTGCCAGCAGCGACGGGGTGGGCTCCTATGGCTACACCTTC; cdr3_aa: CASSDGVGSYGYTF
j_call: TRBJ2-2; clone_size: few; d_call: TRBD1; v_call: TRBV10-1; cdr3_nt: TGCGCCAGCAGTACCCAGGGGGTCACCGGGGAGCTGTTTTTT; cdr3_aa: CASSTQGVTGELFF
j_call: TRBJ1-2; clone_size: many; d_call: -; v_call: TRBV11-2; cdr3_nt: TGTGCCAGCAGCTTAGTCGTAGGGTTTAACTATGGCTACACCTTC; cdr3_aa: CASSLVVGFNYGYTF
j_call: TRBJ2-3; clone_size: many; d_call: -; v_call: TRBV12-3/TRBV12-4; cdr3_nt: TGTGCCAGCAGTTTAAGGGAAGGGACAGATACGCAGTATTTT; cdr3_aa: CASSLREGTDTQYF
j_call: TRBJ1-6; clone_size: few; d_call: -; v_call: TRBV6-1; cdr3_nt: TGTGCCAGCAGCCCACGGGGGAAAGCCCGGGACTCACCCCTCCACTTT; cdr3_aa: CASSPRGKARDSPLHF
j_call: TRBJ2-7; clone_size: many; d_call: TRBD2; v_call: TRBV7-9; cdr3_nt: TGTGCCAGCAGCGGAGAATTAGCGGGAGGTCCCTCTTTCTCCTACGAGCAGTACTTC; cdr3_aa: CASSGELAGGPSFSYEQYF
j_call: TRBJ1-5; clone_size: many; d_call: -; v_call: TRBV20-1; cdr3_nt: TGCAGTGCTAGAGTGTTGGGGGAGCAGCCCCAGCATTTT; cdr3_aa: CSARVLGEQPQHF
j_call: TRBJ2-2; clone_size: many; d_call: TRBD2; v_call: TRBV27; cdr3_nt: TGTGCCAGCAGTTCAGGCGAGCGGGGGCGGCGGGAGCTGTTTTTT; cdr3_aa: CASSSGERGRRELFF
j_call: TRBJ1-1; clone_size: once; d_call: TRBD1; v_call: TRBV10-3; cdr3_nt: TGTGCCATCAGTGGCGAGGACAGGGGGCTGACTGAAGCTTTCTTT; cdr3_aa: CAISGEDRGLTEAFF